These T cell receptor beta chains were read from a single sample in a study of T cell responses to AZD1222 COVID-19 vaccine. Assay used: immunoSEQ multiplex PCR; TCRdb lists only in-frame clones, some missing. The table lists more than 85,000 clones, about 87% of them singletons. Specimen: peripheral blood, collected on day 0 of AZD1222 vaccination. The receptors derive from an adult in good health. Both conserved end residues are part of each CDR3. D genes are given only for firm matches. Clone size is given for some rows only: seen once, a few or many times, or a class if the clone is expanded.

>-|TRBJ2-3|-|TRBV5-5
CASSATPGDTQYF
TGTGCCAGCAGCGCGACCCCGGGGGATACGCAGTATTTT
>-|TRBJ1-4|-|TRBV13
CASSHLGQNLNEKLFF
TGTGCCAGCAGCCACCTCGGACAGAACCTAAATGAAAAACTGTTTTTT
>-|TRBJ1-5|-|TRBV6-1
CASSEARLYSNQPQHF
TGTGCCAGCAGTGAAGCGCGGTTATATAGCAATCAGCCCCAGCATTTT
>-|TRBJ2-7|-|TRBV19
CASRSRGYEQYF
TGTGCCAGTAGATCCAGAGGATACGAGCAGTACTTC
>-|TRBJ1-2|TRBD1|TRBV19
CASSTRTGAPNYGYTF
TGTGCCAGTAGTACCCGGACAGGCGCGCCTAACTATGGCTACACCTTC
>-|TRBJ2-1|-|TRBV5-1
CASSLEGRNEQFF
TGCGCCAGCAGCTTGGAGGGTCGCAATGAGCAGTTCTTC
>-|TRBJ1-5|TRBD1|TRBV2
CASSLTGGDQPQHF
TGTGCCAGCAGTCTTACAGGGGGTGATCAGCCCCAGCATTTT
>-|TRBJ2-7|TRBD2|TRBV4-1
CASSTEPGPSGAYEQYF
TGCGCCAGCAGCACGGAGCCTGGACCTAGCGGAGCCTACGAGCAGTACTTC
>-|TRBJ1-4|-|TRBV11-2
CASSPRGVSNEKLFF
TGTGCCAGCAGCCCAAGAGGTGTGTCTAATGAAAAACTGTTTTTT
>-|TRBJ2-2|-|TRBV11-2
CASSVGGQTLTGELFF
TGTGCCAGCAGCGTCGGTGGACAGACGCTCACCGGGGAGCTGTTTTTT
>-|TRBJ2-1|-|TRBV19
CASVPGASSYNEQFF
TGTGCCAGTGTCCCCGGAGCCTCCTCCTACAATGAGCAGTTCTTC
>-|TRBJ2-7|-|TRBV5-1
CASSSGVTLYEQYF
TGCGCCAGCAGCTCGGGGGTGACCCTATACGAGCAGTACTTC
>-|TRBJ1-4|-|TRBV29-1
CSVVAGANEKLFF
TGCAGCGTTGTTGCGGGGGCTAATGAAAAACTGTTTTTT
>-|TRBJ1-3|-|TRBV30
CAWRTGNTIYF
TGTGCCTGGAGAACCGGAAACACCATATATTTT
>-|TRBJ2-2|-|TRBV11-1
CASSITRVPNTGELFF
TGTGCCAGCAGCATTACAAGGGTCCCAAACACCGGGGAGCTGTTTTTT
>-|TRBJ1-5|-|TRBV24-1
CATSPTGRTDQPQHF
TGTGCCACCAGCCCCACAGGGAGGACGGATCAGCCCCAGCATTTT
>once|TRBJ1-5|TRBD1|TRBV5-1
CASSLGGQGYQPQHF
TGCGCCAGCAGCTTGGGTGGACAGGGATATCAGCCCCAGCATTTT
>-|TRBJ1-2|TRBD1|TRBV7-9
CASSKDGTGGHIDGYTF
TGTGCCAGCAGCAAAGACGGGACAGGGGGTCATATTGATGGCTACACCTTC
>-|TRBJ1-2|TRBD1|TRBV5-8
CASSGRTGAVAPYGYTF
TGTGCCAGCAGCGGAAGGACAGGGGCGGTGGCCCCCTATGGCTACACCTTC
>-|TRBJ2-5|-|TRBV6-5
CATGDRGQETQYF
TGTGCCACCGGAGACCGGGGCCAAGAGACCCAGTACTTC
>-|TRBJ1-4|-|TRBV2
CASRAGNPNEKLFF
TGTGCCAGCAGAGCCGGGAATCCTAATGAAAAACTGTTTTTT
>-|TRBJ2-3|TRBD2|TRBV6-5
CASRGGSATNTQYF
TGTGCCAGCAGGGGCGGGAGCGCCACCAATACGCAGTATTTT
>-|TRBJ2-2|TRBD2|TRBV5-6
CASTPGLAAGELFF
TGTGCCAGCACCCCGGGGCTAGCGGCCGGGGAGCTGTTTTTT
>-|TRBJ1-5|TRBD1|TRBV2
CASSPGTGGVGPQHF
TGTGCCAGCAGCCCCGGGACAGGGGGCGTTGGGCCCCAGCATTTT
>-|TRBJ1-2|-|TRBV7-9
CASSLVGTYGYTF
TGTGCCAGCAGCTTAGTAGGGACATACGGCTACACCTTC
>-|TRBJ2-7|-|TRBV7-9
CASSLALVNEQYF
TGTGCCAGCAGCTTAGCTCTCGTGAACGAGCAGTACTTC
>once|TRBJ1-2|-|TRBV5-1
CASSSIGVQGGYTF
TGCGCCAGCAGCTCCATAGGGGTACAAGGTGGCTACACCTTC
>-|TRBJ1-5|-|TRBV30
CAWSLGWSNQPQHF
TGTGCCTGGAGCCTTGGGTGGAGCAATCAGCCCCAGCATTTT
>-|TRBJ2-1|TRBD2|TRBV3-1/TRBV3-2
CASSPPGLAAYNEQFF
TGTGCCAGCAGCCCCCCGGGACTAGCGGCTTACAATGAGCAGTTCTTC
>-|TRBJ2-2|-|TRBV1
CTSHDYTSGIVSGELFF
TGCACCAGCCATGATTATACTAGCGGGATAGTATCCGGGGAGCTGTTTTTT
>-|TRBJ1-2|-|TRBV11-3
CASSIIRGGPGGYGYTF
TGTGCCAGCAGTATAATTAGGGGAGGCCCCGGCGGGTATGGCTACACCTTC
>-|TRBJ1-1|-|TRBV5-6
CASSLATRGWGTEAFF
TGTGCCAGCAGCTTGGCCACCAGGGGATGGGGCACTGAAGCTTTCTTT
>-|TRBJ1-2|-|TRBV18
CASSPEANSNYGYTF
TGTGCCAGCTCACCGGAGGCGAACTCTAACTATGGCTACACCTTC
>-|TRBJ1-1|TRBD1|TRBV6-5
CASSYPKGASFF
TGTGCCAGCAGTTACCCCAAGGGGGCGTCTTTCTTT
>-|TRBJ1-2|-|TRBV10-1
CASSESGSRGDYGYTF
TGCGCCAGCAGTGAGTCGGGAAGTAGGGGAGACTATGGCTACACCTTC
>-|TRBJ1-2|-|TRBV6-1
CASSEVKGVRGYTF
TGTGCCAGCAGTGAAGTAAAGGGGGTAAGGGGCTACACCTTC
>-|TRBJ2-7|-|TRBV7-9
CASGGPGLGPYEQYF
TGTGCCAGCGGAGGCCCCGGGCTGGGCCCCTACGAGCAGTACTTC
>-|TRBJ1-2|-|TRBV29-1
CSVETSGGAGYTF
TGCAGCGTTGAAACTTCGGGGGGTGCAGGCTACACCTTC
>-|TRBJ2-3|TRBD1|TRBV18
CASSDGQGASTDTQYF
TGTGCCAGCTCAGACGGACAGGGGGCGAGCACAGATACGCAGTATTTT
>-|TRBJ2-3|-|TRBV10-3
CAISDTDTQYF
TGTGCCATCAGTGACACAGATACGCAGTATTTT
>-|TRBJ2-3|-|TRBV5-1
CASSLGGGPADTQYF
TGCGCCAGCAGCTTGGGGGGCGGGCCGGCAGATACGCAGTATTTT
>-|TRBJ2-7|TRBD1|TRBV4-1
CASSLQGAHEQYF
TGCGCCAGCAGCCTACAGGGGGCCCACGAGCAGTACTTC
>-|TRBJ1-3|-|TRBV5-8
CASSPDGLPGNTIYF
TGTGCCAGCAGCCCGGATGGGCTTCCTGGAAACACCATATATTTT
>-|TRBJ1-2|TRBD1|TRBV19
CASSISRGRDGYTF
TGTGCCAGTAGTATCAGCAGGGGGCGAGATGGCTACACCTTC
>-|TRBJ1-6|-|TRBV11-2
CASSPPLGGLNSPLHF
TGTGCCAGCAGCCCTCCTTTAGGAGGGCTGAATTCACCCCTCCACTTT
>-|TRBJ1-1|-|TRBV5-5
CASTLGGEAFF
TGTGCCAGCACCCTGGGAGGAGAAGCTTTCTTT
>-|TRBJ2-5|TRBD2|TRBV7-6
CASAIWLSGPKNPETKMETQYF
TGTGCCAGCGCAATCTGGCTTAGCGGGCCGAAAAACCCCGAAACTAAGATGGAGACCCAGTACTTC
>-|TRBJ2-2|-|TRBV3-1/TRBV3-2
CASSQEQGWTGELFF
TGTGCCAGCAGCCAAGAACAGGGTTGGACCGGGGAGCTGTTTTTT
>once|TRBJ2-7|TRBD2|TRBV3-1/TRBV3-2
CASSQVRGERGEQYF
TGTGCCAGCAGCCAAGTTCGGGGGGAACGTGGAGAGCAGTACTTC
>-|TRBJ2-2|TRBD1|TRBV5-1
CASRPPPGQGGHGELFF
TGCGCCAGCAGACCCCCACCGGGACAGGGGGGTCACGGGGAGCTGTTTTTT
>-|TRBJ1-1|-|TRBV27
CASSLGQKNTEAFF
TGTGCCAGCAGTTTAGGACAGAAGAACACTGAAGCTTTCTTT